Each of the 18 T cell receptor beta chains below was sequenced from the same sample in a study of blood T cell repertoires in COVID-19. TCRdb keeps only in-frame clones here, not all; method: immunoSEQ multiplex PCR. The sample holds 200,000 or so clones, around three quarters seen once. Sequenced material: peripheral blood. These TCRs come from a man between 60 and 75 years old with active or convalescent COVID-19.

This clone was recorded only once. This clone may be a read error of a much larger clone one base away. This sequence joins TRBV7-6 and TRBJ1-4, with D possibly being TRBD1 (6 bases). The CDR3 length is 14 residues. Deletions cut 4 bases from V and 0 bases from J, with 6 bases between. Germline CDR1 is SGHVS and CDR2 is FNYEAQ. Written as DNA, the CDR3 is TGTGCCAGCAGCTACAGGGCAACTAATGAAAAACTGTTTTTT. This translates into CASSYRATNEKLFF.

The chain combines TRBV9 with TRBJ2-5; 9 bases map to TRBD2. J was trimmed by 1 base and V by 1 base; bases with no gene match: 14. Germline V gene sequence: CDR1 SGDLS, CDR2 YYNGEE. The CDR3 sequence is 19 residues long. CDR3 residues: CASSVRVKLAGIIQETQYF. The CDR3 DNA is TGTGCCAGCAGCGTAAGGGTTAAGCTAGCGGGAATCATCCAAGAGACCCAGTACTTC.

This sequence joins TRBV29-1 and TRBJ2-7, with 7 nucleotides matching TRBD1. CDR1 is SQVTM and CDR2 is ANQGSEA in the germline V gene. CDR3 size: 18 residues. Losses at the gene ends were 5 bases for V and 5 bases for J; bases not matched to a gene: 24. This CDR3 is CSVPLHPARQGMVHEQYF. CDR3 DNA: TGCAGCGTTCCCCTCCACCCCGCTCGACAGGGAATGGTCCACGAGCAGTACTTC.

The chain uses TRBV2 and TRBJ2-5; D remains ambiguous. Germline V gives CDR1 SNHLY, CDR2 FYNNEI. This CDR3 comprises 11 residues. The V gene lost 8 bases and the J gene lost 5 bases, with 9 bases spanning the gap. CDR3 loop: CASEEEETQYF. In DNA form, the CDR3 reads TGTGCCAGCGAGGAAGAGGAGACCCAGTACTTC.

The chain recombines TRBV27 with TRBJ2-5; 9 nucleotides line up with TRBD1. The germline gives CDR1 MNHEY, CDR2 SMNVEV (reference sequence). This CDR3 is built from 15 residues. V was clipped by 2 bases and J by 4 bases; unmatched bases: 5. The CDR3 protein is CASSLGQGFLETQYF. The CDR3 DNA is TGTGCCAGCAGTTTAGGACAGGGGTTTTTAGAGACCCAGTACTTC.

The chain combines TRBV28 with TRBJ2-6; D not certain. Germline values: CDR1 MDHEN, CDR2 SYDVKM. The CDR3 totals 13 residues. V gave up 6 bases and J gave up 3 bases, with 6 bases separating them. The CDR3 DNA follows: TGTGCCAGCAGCCAGAATGGGGCCAACGTCCTGACTTTC. This codes for CASSQNGANVLTF.

The CDR3 here is CAWSPGAGRTDTQYF. CDR3 in DNA: TGTGCCTGGTCCCCAGGAGCGGGACGCACAGATACGCAGTATTTT. This chain joins TRBV30 and TRBJ2-3, with 7 bases identical to TRBD2. Per the germline V gene, CDR1 is GTSNPN and CDR2 is SVGIG (reference sequence). The CDR3 runs to 15 residues. Germline trimming cut 5 bases from V and 1 base from J; bases unmatched to any gene: 9.

The chain combines TRBV28 with TRBJ2-1; 7 bases align to TRBD2. The CDR3 consists of 15 residues. From germline, CDR1 is MDHEN and CDR2 SYDVKM. V lost 6 bases and J lost 7; bases outside the gene matches: 12. In nucleotides, the CDR3 is TGTGCCAGCAGGACCCCCGGGGGTAGCGGGAATGAGCAGTTCTTC. Protein: CASRTPGGSGNEQFF.

The chain uses TRBV28 and TRBJ2-1, with a tentative D call TRBD2 (5 bases). Between the trimmed V and J ends, which lost 2 bases and 0 bases, there was a span of 5 bases. Germline-derived CDR1 and CDR2 are MDHEN and SYDVKM. The CDR3 runs 14 residues. CDR3 DNA sequence: TGTGCCAGCAGTTTAGGGAGCTCCTACAATGAGCAGTTCTTC. Its protein product is CASSLGSSYNEQFF.

The chain employs TRBV28 and TRBJ1-5, with 8 nucleotides matching TRBD1. This CDR3 spans 14 amino acids. The germline V gene has CDR1 MDHEN and CDR2 SYDVKM. V was clipped by 5 bases and J by 6 bases; unmatched bases: 6. CDR3 nucleotide sequence: TGTGCCAGCAGTATTTCAGGGGGCATTCAGCCCCAGCATTTT. It encodes CASSISGGIQPQHF.

The chain is built from TRBV12-5 and TRBJ2-2; 10 nucleotides match TRBD2. V lost 9 bases, J lost 4 bases, and 2 bases stayed unmatched. This CDR3 region has 13 residues. CDR1 is LGHNT and CDR2 is FRNRAP in the germline V gene. The CDR3 coding sequence is TGTGCTAGCGGACTAGCGGCCACCGGGGAGCTGTTTTTT. As protein: CASGLAATGELFF.

The chain combines TRBV19 with TRBJ1-1, with D possibly matching TRBD1 (6 bases). There are 12 residues in the CDR3. CDR1 LNHDA and CDR2 SQIVND come from the germline V gene (reference sequence). Trimming took 3 bases from V and 7 from J, leaving 9 bases between them. CDR3 in DNA: TGTGCCAGTAGTATCATGGACAGTGAAGCTTTCTTT. This gives the protein CASSIMDSEAFF.

This clone turned up a few times. This rearrangement joins TRBV19 to TRBJ1-5; tentatively, D is TRBD1 (6 bases). This CDR3 is built from 16 residues. Between the trimmed V and J ends, which lost 5 bases and 0 bases, there was a span of 14 bases. Germline assignment: CDR1 LNHDA and CDR2 SQIVND (reference sequence). Written as DNA, the CDR3 is TGTGCCAGTAGTTCTGAACAGGGATATAGCAATCAGCCCCAGCATTTT. It codes for CASSSEQGYSNQPQHF.

The chain has TRBV18 and TRBJ1-5; D may be TRBD1 (5 bases). The CDR3 contains 13 residues. With 4 bases removed from V and 5 bases from J, the gap between germline ends came to 9 bases. From germline, CDR1 is KGHSH and CDR2 LQKENI. CDR3 coding DNA: TGTGCCAGCTCACAGGGAGGGGATCAGCCCCAGCATTTT. It specifies CASSQGGDQPQHF. The whole variable domain, remainder taken from reference TRBV18 and TRBJ1-5, is NAGVMQNPRHLVRRRGQEARLRCSPMKGHSHVYWYRQLPEEGLKFMVYLQKENIIDESGMPKERFSAEFPKEGPSILRIQQVVRGDSAAYFCASSQGGDQPQHFGDGTRLSIL.

A word on this clone: Compared with germline, one end of the junction differs, possibly owing to a read error. V and J are TRBV3-1 (or the pseudogene TRBV3-2) and TRBJ1-2, with D maybe TRBD1 (5 bases). Germline assignment: CDR1 LGHDT and CDR2 YNNKEL (reference sequence). This CDR3 is built from 16 residues. The CDR3 is CASSQGAGRVNYGYTF. CDR3 sequence (DNA): TGTGCCAGCAGTCAAGGGGCAGGGAGGGTCAACTATGGCTACACCTTC.

This chain links TRBV10-3 with TRBJ1-1; D gene uncertain. Germline-derived CDR1 and CDR2 are ENHRY and SYGVKD. Trimming shortened V by 1 base and J by 0 bases, and 6 bases separated the two germline ends. CDR3 length: 14 amino acids. The CDR3 coding sequence is TGTGCCATCAGTGAGTTACTAATGAACACTGAAGCTTTCTTT. Translation gives CAISELLMNTEAFF.

The chain combines TRBV7-2 with TRBJ2-1; no clear D gene. Germline CDR1 SGHTA, CDR2 FQGNSA. This CDR3 contains 11 residues. Deletions cut 4 bases from V and 8 bases from J, with 6 bases between. The CDR3 loop reads CASSYSYEQFF. The CDR3 nucleotides are TGTGCCAGCAGCTATAGCTATGAGCAGTTCTTC.

This chain connects TRBV6-6 to TRBJ1-5; 8 bases are shared with TRBD1. With 5 bases clipped from V and 1 base from J, the junction kept 7 bases outside the gene matches. Germline CDR1 is MNHNY and CDR2 is SVGAGI (reference sequence). The CDR3 covers 16 residues. The CDR3 protein is CASSGRTGLSNQPQHF. DNA of the CDR3: TGTGCCAGCAGTGGGCGGACAGGGCTCAGCAATCAGCCCCAGCATTTT.